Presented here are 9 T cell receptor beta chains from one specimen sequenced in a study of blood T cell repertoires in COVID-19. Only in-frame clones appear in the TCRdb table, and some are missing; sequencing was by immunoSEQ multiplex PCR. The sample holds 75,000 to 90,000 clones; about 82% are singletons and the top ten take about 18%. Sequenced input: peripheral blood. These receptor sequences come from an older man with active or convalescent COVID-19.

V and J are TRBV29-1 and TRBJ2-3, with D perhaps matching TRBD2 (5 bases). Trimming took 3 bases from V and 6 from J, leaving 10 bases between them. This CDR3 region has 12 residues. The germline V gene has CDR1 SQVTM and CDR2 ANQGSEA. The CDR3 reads CSVEDFADTQYF. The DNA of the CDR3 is TGCAGCGTTGAGGACTTTGCCGATACGCAGTATTTT.

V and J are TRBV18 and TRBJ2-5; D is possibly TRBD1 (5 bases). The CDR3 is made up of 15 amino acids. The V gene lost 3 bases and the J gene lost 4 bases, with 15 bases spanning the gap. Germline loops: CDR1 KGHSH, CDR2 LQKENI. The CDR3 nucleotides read TGTGCCAGCTCACCTCCTTCGAATAGGGGAGAGACCCAGTACTTC. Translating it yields CASSPPSNRGETQYF. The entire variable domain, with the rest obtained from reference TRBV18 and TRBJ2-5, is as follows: NAGVMQNPRHLVRRRGQEARLRCSPMKGHSHVYWYRQLPEEGLKFMVYLQKENIIDESGMPKERFSAEFPKEGPSILRIQQVVRGDSAAYFCASSPPSNRGETQYFGPGTRLLVL.

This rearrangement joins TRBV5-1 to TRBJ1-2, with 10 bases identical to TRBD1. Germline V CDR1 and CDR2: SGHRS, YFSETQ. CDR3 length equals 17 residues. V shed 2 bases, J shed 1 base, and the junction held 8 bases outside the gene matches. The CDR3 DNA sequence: TGCGCCAGCAGCTTCGGCTCGGGACAGGGGTATAACTATGGCTACACCTTC. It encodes CASSFGSGQGYNYGYTF.

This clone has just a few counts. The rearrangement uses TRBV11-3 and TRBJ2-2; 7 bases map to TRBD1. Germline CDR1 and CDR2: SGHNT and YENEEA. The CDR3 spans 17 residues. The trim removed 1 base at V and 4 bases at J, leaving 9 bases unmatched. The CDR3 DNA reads TGTGCCAGCAGCTTAGCCCGACAGGGTAGCGCCACCGGGGAGCTGTTTTTT. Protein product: CASSLARQGSATGELFF.

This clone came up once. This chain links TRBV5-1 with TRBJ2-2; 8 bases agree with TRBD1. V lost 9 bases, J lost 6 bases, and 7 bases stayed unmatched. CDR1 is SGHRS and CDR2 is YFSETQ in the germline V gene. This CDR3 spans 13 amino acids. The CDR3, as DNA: TGCGCCACCCGGGACAGGTCTGCCGGGGAGCTGTTTTTT. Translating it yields CATRDRSAGELFF.

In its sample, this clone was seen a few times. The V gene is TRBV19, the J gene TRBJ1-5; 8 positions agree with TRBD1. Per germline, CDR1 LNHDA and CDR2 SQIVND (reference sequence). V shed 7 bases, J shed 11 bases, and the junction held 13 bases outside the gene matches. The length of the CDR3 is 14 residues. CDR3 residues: CASKWTGWGSAQHF. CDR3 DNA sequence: TGTGCCAGTAAATGGACAGGGTGGGGATCGGCCCAGCATTTT.

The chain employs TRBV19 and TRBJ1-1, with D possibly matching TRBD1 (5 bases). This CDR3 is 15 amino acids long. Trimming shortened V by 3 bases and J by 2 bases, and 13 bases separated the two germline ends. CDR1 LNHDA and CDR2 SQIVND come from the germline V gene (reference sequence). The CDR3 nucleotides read TGTGCCAGTAGTATTCTGTCAGGGCGCAACACTGAAGCTTTCTTT. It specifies CASSILSGRNTEAFF.

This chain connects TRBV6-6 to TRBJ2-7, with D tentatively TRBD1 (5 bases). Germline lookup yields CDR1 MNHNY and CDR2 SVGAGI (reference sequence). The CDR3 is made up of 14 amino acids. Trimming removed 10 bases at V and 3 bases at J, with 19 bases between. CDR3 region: CANSTRQTLYEQYV. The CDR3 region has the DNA TGTGCCAACTCAACACGACAGACTCTCTACGAGCAGTACGTC.

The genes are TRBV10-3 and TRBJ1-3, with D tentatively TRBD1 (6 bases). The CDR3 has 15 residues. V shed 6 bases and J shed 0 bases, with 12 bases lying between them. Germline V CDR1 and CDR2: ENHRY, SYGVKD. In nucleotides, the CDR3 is TGTGCCATCAGGTCAGGACAGAGCTCTGGAAACACCATATATTTT. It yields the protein CAIRSGQSSGNTIYF.